This record covers a single T cell receptor (beta chain). The junction differs from germline at one of its ends, possibly a read error. The data were taken from a study of shared T cell receptors in the human thymus. Assay: immunoSEQ multiplex PCR; the TCRdb copy retains only in-frame clones and omits some. The sample consists of approximately 760,000 clones, roughly 88% of them appearing once. These data are also associated with another study on human thymus T cells. That study adds: Thymic resections from corrective heart surgery supplied the tissue.

The source material was thymocytes. This TCR derives from a girl less than two years old with a congenital heart defect.

The chain's CDR3 is CASSYERGNSYEQYF. The DNA for the CDR3 is TGTGCCAGCAGTTACGAGCGGGGGAACTCCTACGAGCAGTACTTC. V usage is TRBV10-3 and J usage is TRBJ2-7, with 8 bases matching TRBD2. The CDR3 is 15 residues long. Looked up from germline, CDR1 is ENHRY and CDR2 is SYGVKD.